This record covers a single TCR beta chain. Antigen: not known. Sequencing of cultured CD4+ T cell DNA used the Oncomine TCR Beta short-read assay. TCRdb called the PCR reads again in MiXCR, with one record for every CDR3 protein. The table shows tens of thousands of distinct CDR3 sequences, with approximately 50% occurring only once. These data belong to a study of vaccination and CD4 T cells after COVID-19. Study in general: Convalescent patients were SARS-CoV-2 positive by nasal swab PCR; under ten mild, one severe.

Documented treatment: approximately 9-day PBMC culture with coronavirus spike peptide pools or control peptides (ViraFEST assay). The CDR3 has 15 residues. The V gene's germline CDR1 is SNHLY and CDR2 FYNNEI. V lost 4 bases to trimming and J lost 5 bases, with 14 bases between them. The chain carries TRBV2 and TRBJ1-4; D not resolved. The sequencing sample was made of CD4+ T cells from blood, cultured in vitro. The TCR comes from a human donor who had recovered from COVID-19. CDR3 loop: CASSGQAGRNEKLFF. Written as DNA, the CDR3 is TGTGCCAGCAGTGGGCAGGCGGGGAGGAATGAAAAACTGTTTTTT.